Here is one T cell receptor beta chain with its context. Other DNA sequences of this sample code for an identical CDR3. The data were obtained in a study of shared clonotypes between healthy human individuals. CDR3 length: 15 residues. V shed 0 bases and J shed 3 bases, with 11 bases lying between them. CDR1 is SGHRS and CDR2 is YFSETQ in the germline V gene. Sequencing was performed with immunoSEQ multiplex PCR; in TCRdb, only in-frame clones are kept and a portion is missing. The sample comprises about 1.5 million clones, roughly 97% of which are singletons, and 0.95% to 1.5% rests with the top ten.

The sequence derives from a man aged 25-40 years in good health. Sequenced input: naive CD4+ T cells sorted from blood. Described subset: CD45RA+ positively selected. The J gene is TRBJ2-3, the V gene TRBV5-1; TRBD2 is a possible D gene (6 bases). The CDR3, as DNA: TGCGCCAGCAGCTTGGTGAGTGGGAGGACAGATACGCAGTATTTT. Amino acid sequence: CASSLVSGRTDTQYF.